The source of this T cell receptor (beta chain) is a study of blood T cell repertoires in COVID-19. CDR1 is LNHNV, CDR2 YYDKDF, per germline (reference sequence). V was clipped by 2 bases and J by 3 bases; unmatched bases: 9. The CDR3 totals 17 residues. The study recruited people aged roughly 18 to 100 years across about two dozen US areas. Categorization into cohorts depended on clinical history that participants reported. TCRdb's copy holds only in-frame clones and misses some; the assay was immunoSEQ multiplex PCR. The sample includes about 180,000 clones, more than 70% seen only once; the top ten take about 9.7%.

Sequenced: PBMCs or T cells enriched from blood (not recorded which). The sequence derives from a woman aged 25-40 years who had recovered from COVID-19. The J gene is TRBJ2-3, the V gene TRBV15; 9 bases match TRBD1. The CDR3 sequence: CATSRYKQGAGTDTQYF. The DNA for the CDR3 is TGTGCCACCAGCAGATACAAACAGGGGGCAGGGACAGATACGCAGTATTTT.